This T cell receptor beta chain emerged from a study of blood T cell repertoires in COVID-19. Turning to the study itself: The United States, Italy and Spain were the sources of the acute and convalescent COVID-19 samples. Nucleic acid was either cDNA or gDNA, and it came from T cells, B-cell-depleted T cells, or PBMCs.

This clone was observed once. At one end, the junction sequence differs from germline, possibly due to a read error. Authors' processing steps: Estimates of nucleated cell counts were drawn from the amplification of reference gene primers. Using immunoSEQ multiplex PCR, the repertoire was profiled, and TCRdb retains in-frame clones only, with some absent. For V, J and clone size, that table is used; D and trimming come from the DNA. This table holds over 40,000 clones, 90% found once. This CDR3 spans 13 amino acids. CDR1 and CDR2 from the germline V gene are SEHNR and FQNEAQ (reference sequence). What was sequenced was peripheral blood. The rearrangement uses TRBV7-9 and TRBJ1-2; no clear D. The clonotype was recovered from an elderly woman with acute or convalescent COVID-19. The CDR3 loop reads CASSLAEQTRSSF. The CDR3 DNA reads as TGTGCCAGCAGCTTAGCGGAACAGACCAGATCATCCTTC.